These 7 T cell receptor beta chains originate from one sample sequenced in a study of cytomegalovirus exposure and HLA in healthy donors. The PCR made use of 60 Vbeta and 13 Jbeta primers. Here immunoSEQ multiplex PCR was the method, and the copy in TCRdb shows in-frame clones only, minus some. The sample table includes 150,000 or so clones. Input material: PBMCs. All receptors derive from a woman aged 50 to 60 in good health and CMV-seronegative.

The chain combines TRBV25-1 with TRBJ2-7; 7 bases agree with TRBD1. In germline, CDR1 is MGHDK, CDR2 SYGVNS. V trimming: 6 bases; J trimming: 4 bases; junction bases outside the gene matches: 15. The CDR3 length is 16 residues. The CDR3 spells CASRPQGNPSIYEQYF. In DNA form, the CDR3 reads TGTGCCAGCAGACCACAGGGGAACCCTTCCATATACGAGCAGTACTTC.

The chain links TRBV11-2 to TRBJ2-4; TRBD1 matches 11 bases. Looked up from germline, CDR1 is SGHAT and CDR2 is FQNNGV. J was trimmed by 7 bases and V by 4 bases; bases with no gene match: 6. The CDR3 sequence is 15 residues long. The CDR3 protein is CASSSPGQGDNIQYF. In nucleotides, the CDR3 is TGTGCCAGCAGCTCCCCGGGACAGGGGGATAACATTCAGTACTTC.

This chain uses TRBV28 with TRBJ2-2; 9 bases are a match to TRBD2. The V segment lost 7 bases and the J segment 5 bases; nucleotides outside the gene matches: 8. This CDR3 contains 15 residues. The germline gives CDR1 MDHEN, CDR2 SYDVKM. The CDR3: CASNLAGGFTGELFF. DNA of the CDR3: TGTGCCAGCAACCTGGCGGGAGGGTTTACCGGGGAGCTGTTTTTT.

The chain has TRBV7-5 and TRBJ1-2. TRBV7-5 is assigned pseudogene status. The CDR3 is 12 residues long. This CDR3 reads CVRRTAPTQPSF. In DNA form, the CDR3 reads TGTGTCAGAAGAACTGCGCCGACTCAGCCCTCGTTC.

The rearrangement uses TRBV30 and TRBJ2-3, with 9 bases aligning to TRBD2. V lost 2 bases to trimming and J lost 3 bases; unmatched junction nucleotides: 9. Germline V gene sequence: CDR1 GTSNPN, CDR2 SVGIG (reference sequence). CDR3 length: 16 amino acids. The DNA for the CDR3 is TGTGCCTGGAGTCCCTTGGCGGGGGGGTGGACAGATACGCAGTATTTT. This codes for CAWSPLAGGWTDTQYF. The whole variable domain, filled in from reference TRBV30 and TRBJ2-3, reads SQTIHQWPATLVQPVGSPLSLECTVEGTSNPNLYWYRQAAGRGLQLLFYSVGIGQISSEVPQNLSASRPQDRQFILSSKKLLLSDSGFYLCAWSPLAGGWTDTQYFGPGTRLTVL.

Comments on this clone: An end of the junction differs from the germline gene, which may be a read error. The V call is TRBV5-1, the J call TRBJ1-1, with 9 bases matching TRBD1. The CDR3 consists of 15 residues. Germline V gene data show CDR1 as SGHRS and CDR2 as YFSETQ. This CDR3 is CASGFGDRAATEAFF. The CDR3 coding sequence is TGCGCCAGCGGCTTTGGGGACAGGGCCGCCACTGAAGCTTTCTTT.

In DNA, the CDR3 is TGTGCCCGGTCCCGCGGCGACACAGATACGCAGTATTTT. Residues: CARSRGDTDTQYF. The rearrangement uses TRBV30 and TRBJ2-3; D gene uncertain. Deletions cut 8 bases from V and 2 bases from J, with 14 bases between. Germline-derived CDR1 and CDR2 are GTSNPN and SVGIG (reference sequence). CDR3 length: 13 amino acids.